The 8 T cell receptor beta chains below all came from one sample that was sequenced in a study of T cells in localized non-small cell lung cancer. Assay used: immunoSEQ multiplex PCR; TCRdb lists only in-frame clones, some missing. Among fewer than 25,000 clones, approximately 87% were seen once, and the ten largest hold roughly 6.2%. The sample consisted of PBMCs, taken before any cancer treatment. These TCRs come from a man aged 40 to 70 with stage II lung adenocarcinoma.

This chain joins TRBV29-1 and TRBJ1-2; D remains unclear. Germline V gene lookup returns CDR1 SQVTM and CDR2 ANQGSEA. The V and J ends lost 4 bases and 5 bases respectively, with 11 bases between them. There are 12 residues in the CDR3. The CDR3 DNA reads as TGCAGCGTTGTAGGCGGATCGTATGGCTACACCTTC. This sequence encodes CSVVGGSYGYTF.

In this sample, this clone turned up a few times. The chain joins TRBV4-3 to TRBJ1-2; 9 bases fit TRBD1. There are 16 residues in the CDR3. Germline V gives CDR1 LGHNA, CDR2 YSLEER. Trimming cost V 0 bases and J 8 bases; bases outside gene matches: 10. The CDR3 reads CASSQEVGTGNWGYTF. CDR3 sequence (DNA): TGCGCCAGCAGCCAAGAAGTCGGGACAGGGAATTGGGGCTACACCTTC.

This clone has only one observation. The chain joins TRBV18 to TRBJ1-2; D uncertain. V dropped 3 bases and J dropped 2 bases, with 13 bases sitting between them. The CDR3 has 15 amino acids. CDR1 is KGHSH and CDR2 is LQKENI in the germline V gene. The CDR3 nucleotides read TGTGCCAGCTCACCGTCGGTAACGGGGAACTATGGCTACACCTTC. It is translated as CASSPSVTGNYGYTF.

This clone showed up just once. The chain combines TRBV4-3 with TRBJ2-7, with unresolved D. CDR1 is LGHNA, CDR2 YSLEER, per germline. V lost 0 bases to trimming and J lost 0 bases, with 12 bases between them. This CDR3 comprises 16 residues. The CDR3 region has the DNA TGCGCCAGCAGCCAAGATCAGGTGGCAAGCTCCTACGAGCAGTACTTC. Residues: CASSQDQVASSYEQYF.

The CDR3 DNA reads as TGTGCCAGCAGTTTTGTTTGGGGCACCGGGGAGCTGTTTTTT. Protein sequence: CASSFVWGTGELFF. The chain uses TRBV6-5 and TRBJ2-2; no reliable D call. The germline V gene has CDR1 MNHEY and CDR2 SVGAGI. Deletions cut 4 bases from V and 4 bases from J, with 10 bases between. CDR3 length: 14 amino acids.

This clone has just one count. This chain joins TRBV28 and TRBJ1-1, with 8 bases matching TRBD1. The CDR3 is 15 amino acids. CDR1 MDHEN and CDR2 SYDVKM come from the germline V gene. With V trimmed by 5 bases and J by 4 bases, 9 bases remained unmatched. The CDR3 is CASSSSGGLGTEAFF. In DNA form, the CDR3 reads TGTGCCAGCAGTAGCTCAGGGGGCTTGGGCACTGAAGCTTTCTTT.

This clone occurred once. The chain recombines TRBV11-3 with TRBJ2-1; D gene unclear. Between the trimmed V and J ends, which lost 5 bases and 5 bases, there was a span of 7 bases. The CDR3 length is 12 residues. The germline V gene has CDR1 SGHNT and CDR2 YENEEA. The CDR3 here is CASSTTDNEQFF. DNA of the CDR3: TGTGCCAGCAGCACGACGGACAATGAGCAGTTCTTC.

The V gene is TRBV13, the J gene TRBJ2-7; D gene ambiguous. Germline CDR1 is PRHDT and CDR2 is FYEKMQ (reference sequence). This CDR3 is built from 13 residues. With 4 bases removed from V and 2 bases from J, the gap between germline ends came to 9 bases. This CDR3 reads CASSSDGTYEQYF. The CDR3 bases are TGTGCCAGCAGCTCGGACGGAACCTACGAGCAGTACTTC. The full variable domain, rest sourced from reference TRBV13 and TRBJ2-7, is AAGVIQSPRHLIKEKRETATLKCYPIPRHDTVYWYQQGPGQDPQFLISFYEKMQSDKGSIPDRFSAQQFSDYHSELNMSSLELGDSALYFCASSSDGTYEQYFGPGTRLTVT.